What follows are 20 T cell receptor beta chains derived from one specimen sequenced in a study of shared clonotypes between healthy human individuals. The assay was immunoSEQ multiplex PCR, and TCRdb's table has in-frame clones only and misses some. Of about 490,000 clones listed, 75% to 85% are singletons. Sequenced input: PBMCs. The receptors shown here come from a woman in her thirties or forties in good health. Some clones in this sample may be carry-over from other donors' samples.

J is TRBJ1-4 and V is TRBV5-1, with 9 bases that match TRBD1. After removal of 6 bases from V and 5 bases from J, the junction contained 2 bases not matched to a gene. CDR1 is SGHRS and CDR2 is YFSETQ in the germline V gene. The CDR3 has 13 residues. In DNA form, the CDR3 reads TGCGCCAGCACCGGGACAGGGAATGAAAAACTGTTTTTT. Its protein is CASTGTGNEKLFF.

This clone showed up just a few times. The CDR3 protein is CASSFLSGRAQETQYF. The CDR3 nucleotides read TGTGCCAGCAGTTTTTTAAGCGGGAGGGCCCAAGAGACCCAGTACTTC. This chain connects TRBV28 to TRBJ2-5; the match to TRBD2 covers 10 bases. J was trimmed by 1 base and V by 3 bases; bases with no gene match: 5. The germline V gene has CDR1 MDHEN and CDR2 SYDVKM. The CDR3 totals 16 residues.

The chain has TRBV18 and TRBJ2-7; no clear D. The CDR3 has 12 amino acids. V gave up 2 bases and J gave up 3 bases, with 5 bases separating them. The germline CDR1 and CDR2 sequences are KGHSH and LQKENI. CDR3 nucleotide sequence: TGTGCCAGCTCACCAACACTCTACGAGCAGTACTTC. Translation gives CASSPTLYEQYF.

CDR3 sequence (DNA): TGTGCCAGCAGCTTACGGCTAGCGGGATATTCGGGAGAGACCCAGTACTTC. It codes for CASSLRLAGYSGETQYF. This rearrangement joins TRBV11-2 to TRBJ2-5, with 9 bases fitting TRBD2. Trimming removed 2 bases from V and 4 bases from J; junction bases left unmatched: 11. The CDR3 has 17 residues. Germline V gene data show CDR1 as SGHAT and CDR2 as FQNNGV.

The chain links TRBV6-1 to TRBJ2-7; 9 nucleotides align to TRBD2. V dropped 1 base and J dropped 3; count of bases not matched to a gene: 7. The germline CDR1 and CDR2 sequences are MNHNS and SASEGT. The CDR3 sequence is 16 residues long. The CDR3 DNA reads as TGTGCCAGCAGTGAAGAACCTAGCGGGGATTTCTACGAGCAGTACTTC. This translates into CASSEEPSGDFYEQYF.

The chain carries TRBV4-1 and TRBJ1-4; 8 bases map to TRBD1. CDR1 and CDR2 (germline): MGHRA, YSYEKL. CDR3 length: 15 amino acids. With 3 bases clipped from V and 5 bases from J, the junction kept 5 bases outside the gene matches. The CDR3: CASSQHGTGNEKLFF. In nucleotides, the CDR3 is TGCGCCAGCAGCCAGCACGGGACAGGCAATGAAAAACTGTTTTTT.

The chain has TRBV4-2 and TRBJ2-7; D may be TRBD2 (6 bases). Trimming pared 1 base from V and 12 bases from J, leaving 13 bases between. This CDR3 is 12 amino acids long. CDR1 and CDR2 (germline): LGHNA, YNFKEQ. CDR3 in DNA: TGTGCCAGCAGCCAAGGGAAACGGGAGTTGTACTTC. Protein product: CASSQGKRELYF.

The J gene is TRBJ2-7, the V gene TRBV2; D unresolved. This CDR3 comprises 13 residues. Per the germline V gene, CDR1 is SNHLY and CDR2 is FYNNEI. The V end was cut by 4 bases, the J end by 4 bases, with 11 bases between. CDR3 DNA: TGTGCCAGCAGTGTCCGACAAGGATACGAGCAGTACTTC. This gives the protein CASSVRQGYEQYF.

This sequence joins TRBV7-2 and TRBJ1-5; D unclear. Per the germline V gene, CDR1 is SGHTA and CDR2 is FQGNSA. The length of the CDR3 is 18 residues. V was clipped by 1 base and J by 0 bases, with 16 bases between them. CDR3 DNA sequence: TGTGCCAGCAGCTTAGGCAGCGGGGAGGCTTATAGCAATCAGCCCCAGCATTTT. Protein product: CASSLGSGEAYSNQPQHF.

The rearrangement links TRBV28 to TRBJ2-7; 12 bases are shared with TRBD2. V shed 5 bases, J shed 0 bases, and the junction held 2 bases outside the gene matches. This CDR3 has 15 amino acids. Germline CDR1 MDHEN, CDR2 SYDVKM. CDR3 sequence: CASSPLAGGSYEQYF. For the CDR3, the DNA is TGTGCCAGCAGTCCACTAGCGGGAGGCTCCTACGAGCAGTACTTC.

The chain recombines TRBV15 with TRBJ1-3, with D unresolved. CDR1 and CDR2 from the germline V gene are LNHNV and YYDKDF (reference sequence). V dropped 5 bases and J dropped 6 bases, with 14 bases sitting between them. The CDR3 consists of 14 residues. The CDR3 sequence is CATSALEKTNTIYF. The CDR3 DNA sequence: TGTGCCACCAGCGCCCTGGAAAAGACAAACACCATATATTTT.

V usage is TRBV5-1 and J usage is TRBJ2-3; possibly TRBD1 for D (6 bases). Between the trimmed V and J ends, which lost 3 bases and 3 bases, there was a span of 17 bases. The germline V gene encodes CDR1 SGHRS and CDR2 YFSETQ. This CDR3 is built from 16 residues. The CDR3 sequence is CASSSRRGPGTDTQYF. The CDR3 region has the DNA TGCGCCAGCAGCTCCCGCAGGGGCCCTGGGACAGATACGCAGTATTTT. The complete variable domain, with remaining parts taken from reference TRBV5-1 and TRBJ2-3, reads KAGVTQTPRYLIKTRGQQVTLSCSPISGHRSVSWYQQTPGQGLQFLFEYFSETQRNKGNFPGRFSGRQFSNSRSEMNVSTLELGDSALYLCASSSRRGPGTDTQYFGPGTRLTVL.

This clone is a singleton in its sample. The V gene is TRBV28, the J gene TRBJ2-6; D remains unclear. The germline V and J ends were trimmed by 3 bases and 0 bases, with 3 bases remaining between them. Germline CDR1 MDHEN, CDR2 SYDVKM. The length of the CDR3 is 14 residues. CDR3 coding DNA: TGTGCCAGCAGTTTCAACTCTGGGGCCAACGTCCTGACTTTC. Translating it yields CASSFNSGANVLTF.

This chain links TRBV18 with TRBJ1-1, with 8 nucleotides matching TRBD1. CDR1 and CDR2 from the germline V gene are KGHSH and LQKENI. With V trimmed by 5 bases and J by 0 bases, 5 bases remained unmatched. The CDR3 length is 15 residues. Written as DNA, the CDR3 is TGTGCCAGCTCAGTTCACAGGGGGATGAACACTGAAGCTTTCTTT. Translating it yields CASSVHRGMNTEAFF.

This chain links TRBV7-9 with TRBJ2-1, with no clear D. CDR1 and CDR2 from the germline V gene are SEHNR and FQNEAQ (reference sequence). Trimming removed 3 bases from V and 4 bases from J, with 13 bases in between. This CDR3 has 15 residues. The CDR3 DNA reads TGTGCCAGCAGCTTCGCTGTGGCACAATACAATGAGCAGTTCTTC. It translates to CASSFAVAQYNEQFF.

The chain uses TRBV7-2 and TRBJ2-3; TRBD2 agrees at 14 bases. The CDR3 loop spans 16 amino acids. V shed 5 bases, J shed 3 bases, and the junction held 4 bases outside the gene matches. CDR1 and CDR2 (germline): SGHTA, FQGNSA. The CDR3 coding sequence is TGTGCCAGCAGCCCGACTAGCGGGAGGGGGACAGATACGCAGTATTTT. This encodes CASSPTSGRGTDTQYF. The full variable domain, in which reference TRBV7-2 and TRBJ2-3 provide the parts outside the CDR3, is GAGVSQSPSNKVTEKGKDVELRCDPISGHTALYWYRQSLGQGLEFLIYFQGNSAPDKSGLPSDRFSAERTGGSVSTLTIQRTQQEDSAVYLCASSPTSGRGTDTQYFGPGTRLTVL.

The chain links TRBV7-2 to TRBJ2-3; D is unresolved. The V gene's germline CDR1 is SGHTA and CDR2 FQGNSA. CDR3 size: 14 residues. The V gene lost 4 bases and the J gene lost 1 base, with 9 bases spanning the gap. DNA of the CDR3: TGTGCCAGCAGCTACACAAGCGGCACAGATACGCAGTATTTT. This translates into CASSYTSGTDTQYF.

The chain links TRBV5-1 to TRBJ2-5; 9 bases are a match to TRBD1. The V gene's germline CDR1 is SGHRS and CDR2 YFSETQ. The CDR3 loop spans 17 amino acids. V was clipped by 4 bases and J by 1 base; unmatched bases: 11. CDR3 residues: CASSGGWGQGLQETQYF. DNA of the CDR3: TGCGCCAGCAGCGGGGGTTGGGGACAGGGACTCCAAGAGACCCAGTACTTC.

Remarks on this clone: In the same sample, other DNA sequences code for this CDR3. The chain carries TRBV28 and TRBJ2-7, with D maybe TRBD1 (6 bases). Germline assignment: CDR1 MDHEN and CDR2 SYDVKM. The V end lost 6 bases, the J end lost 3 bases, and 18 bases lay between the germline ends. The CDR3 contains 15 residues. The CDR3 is CASRNDEGVFYEQYF. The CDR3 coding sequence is TGTGCCAGCAGGAACGACGAGGGGGTTTTCTACGAGCAGTACTTC.

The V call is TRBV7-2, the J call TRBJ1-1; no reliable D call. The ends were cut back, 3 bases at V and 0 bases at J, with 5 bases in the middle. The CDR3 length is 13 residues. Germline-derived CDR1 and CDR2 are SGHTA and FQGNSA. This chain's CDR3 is CASSFYVNTEAFF. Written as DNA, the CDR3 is TGTGCCAGCAGCTTTTACGTGAACACTGAAGCTTTCTTT.